These 27 T cell receptor beta chains originate from one sample sequenced in a study of T cell responses to AZD1222 COVID-19 vaccine. This table comes from immunoSEQ multiplex PCR, and its TCRdb copy is limited to in-frame clones, with some not included. The sample includes some 130,000 clones, roughly 82% of them seen just once. Sequences were derived from peripheral blood, sampled on day 0 of AZD1222 vaccination. These receptor sequences come from an adult in good health.

There are a few counts of this clone. The V gene is TRBV12-3 or TRBV12-4, the J gene TRBJ2-7; D is perhaps TRBD2 (5 bases). CDR3 length: 13 residues. Trimming took 8 bases from V and 2 from J, leaving 13 bases between them. Here the CDR3 DNA reads TGTGCCAGCGGGAGACCCTCTGCCTACGAGCAGTACTTC. Its translation: CASGRPSAYEQYF.

The rearrangement links TRBV4-2 to TRBJ1-2, with unresolved D. Germline values: CDR1 LGHNA, CDR2 YNFKEQ. This CDR3 region has 12 residues. V was trimmed by 7 bases and J by 3 bases, leaving 9 bases between them. As DNA, the CDR3 is TGTGCCAGCATGGATCGGGACTATGGCTACACCTTC. This encodes CASMDRDYGYTF.

The gene calls are TRBV5-8 and TRBJ2-7; unclear D gene. Looked up from germline, CDR1 is SGHTS and CDR2 is YDEGEE. The CDR3 has 14 residues. Trimming removed 4 bases from V and 0 bases from J, with 11 bases in between. The CDR3 DNA reads TGTGCCAGCAGCCGGACGGGCAGCTCCTACGAGCAGTACTTC. This codes for CASSRTGSSYEQYF. Variable domain in full (rest from reference TRBV5-8 and TRBJ2-7): EAGVTQSPTHLIKTRGQQATLRCSPISGHTSVYWYQQALGLGLQFLLWYDEGEERNRGNFPPRFSGRQFPNYSSELNVNALELEDSALYLCASSRTGSSYEQYFGPGTRLTVT.

This clone occurred once. The rearrangement uses TRBV4-1 and TRBJ1-2, with 7 bases lining up with TRBD1. Trimming cost V 2 bases and J 2 bases; bases outside gene matches: 5. Germline V gene lookup returns CDR1 MGHRA and CDR2 YSYEKL. The CDR3 is made up of 15 amino acids. CDR3 in DNA: TGCGCCAGCAGCCAAACCCGACAGGGCAACTATGGCTACACCTTC. This sequence encodes CASSQTRQGNYGYTF.

This chain joins TRBV7-6 and TRBJ2-1; no definite D call. Trimming took off 5 bases at V and 9 bases at J, with 5 bases between the two ends. The CDR3 sequence is 10 residues long. Germline V gene lookup returns CDR1 SGHVS and CDR2 FNYEAQ. The CDR3 here is CASSLFEQFF. CDR3 nucleotide sequence: TGTGCCAGCAGCCTTTTTGAGCAGTTCTTC.

This clone appeared a few times. The genes are TRBV7-9 and TRBJ1-1; tentatively, D is TRBD1 (5 bases). Germline V CDR1 and CDR2: SEHNR, FQNEAQ (reference sequence). This CDR3 is built from 15 residues. Trimming cost V 5 bases and J 4 bases, with 17 bases left between them. CDR3 DNA sequence: TGTGCCAGCAGCGGATGGAAAGGGAGGGGCACTGAAGCTTTCTTT. It specifies CASSGWKGRGTEAFF.

This clone was counted only a few times. The genes are TRBV11-1 and TRBJ2-7, with D unresolved. CDR3 length: 13 amino acids. Germline-derived CDR1 and CDR2 are SGHAT and FQDESV (reference sequence). V dropped 3 bases and J dropped 0 bases, with 6 bases sitting between them. This chain's CDR3 is CASSFGDSYEQYF. CDR3 DNA sequence: TGTGCCAGCAGCTTTGGGGACTCCTACGAGCAGTACTTC. Full variable domain (outside the CDR3, taken from reference TRBV11-1 and TRBJ2-7): EAEVAQSPRYKITEKSQAVAFWCDPISGHATLYWYRQILGQGPELLVQFQDESVVDDSQLPKDRFSAERLKGVDSTLKIQPAELGDSAMYLCASSFGDSYEQYFGPGTRLTVT.

The chain employs TRBV7-2 and TRBJ1-1; no reliable D call. The germline V gene encodes CDR1 SGHTA and CDR2 FQGNSA. Trimming pared 1 base from V and 2 bases from J, leaving 17 bases between. The CDR3 is 17 residues long. This CDR3 reads CASSLGRRARINTEAFF. CDR3 nucleotides: TGTGCCAGCAGCTTAGGACGGAGGGCAAGGATTAACACTGAAGCTTTCTTT.

J is TRBJ1-4 and V is TRBV11-2; 10 nucleotides align to TRBD1. Germline-derived CDR1 and CDR2 are SGHAT and FQNNGV. After removal of 5 bases from V and 7 bases from J, the junction contained 13 bases not matched to a gene. The CDR3 consists of 17 residues. This chain's CDR3 is CASSPTGTGEISEKLFF. The DNA of the CDR3 is TGTGCCAGCAGCCCAACCGGGACAGGGGAGATTAGTGAAAAACTGTTTTTT.

The chain carries TRBV3-1 (or the pseudogene TRBV3-2) and TRBJ2-7; D gene ambiguous. The CDR3 has 14 residues. The germline V gene has CDR1 LGHDT and CDR2 YNNKEL (reference sequence). The V gene lost 4 bases and the J gene lost 2 bases, with 12 bases spanning the gap. The CDR3 region has the DNA TGTGCCAGCAGCCCCCAAATAGGGACCTACGAGCAGTACTTC. The encoded protein is CASSPQIGTYEQYF.

The chain recombines TRBV28 with TRBJ1-1; D is ambiguous. Germline values: CDR1 MDHEN, CDR2 SYDVKM. Trimming removed 6 bases at V and 2 bases at J, with 10 bases between. The CDR3 spans 13 residues. The CDR3 bases are TGTGCCAGCAGAACGTTTAGAAACACTGAAGCTTTCTTT. Translation gives CASRTFRNTEAFF.

This clone has only a few counts. This chain connects TRBV20-1 to TRBJ2-5; D gene ambiguous. Germline loops: CDR1 DFQATT, CDR2 SNEGSKA (reference sequence). Trimming took 1 base from V and 5 from J, leaving 5 bases between them. The CDR3 is 11 residues long. The CDR3 reads CSARVSETQYF. The CDR3 nucleotides are TGCAGTGCTAGAGTTTCGGAGACCCAGTACTTC.

This clone is a singleton in its sample. The chain employs TRBV19 and TRBJ1-1; D uncertain. The CDR3 has 17 amino acids. Trimming removed 5 bases at V and 3 bases at J, with 22 bases between. The germline V gene has CDR1 LNHDA and CDR2 SQIVND (reference sequence). CDR3 amino acids: CASSPNFNALMYTEAFF. The CDR3 region has the DNA TGTGCCAGTAGTCCAAACTTCAACGCATTGATGTACACTGAAGCTTTCTTT.

This chain connects TRBV5-1 to TRBJ1-2; maybe TRBD1 (6 bases). The CDR3 totals 17 residues. Trimming removed 5 bases from V and 1 base from J, with 21 bases in between. CDR1 and CDR2 (germline): SGHRS, YFSETQ. CDR3 in DNA: TGCGCCAGCAGTTACCCACAGGGAGAGGGGTATAACTATGGCTACACCTTC. It codes for CASSYPQGEGYNYGYTF.

The V gene is TRBV4-1, the J gene TRBJ2-1, with a tentative D call TRBD1 (6 bases). The ends were cut back, 4 bases at V and 9 bases at J, with 16 bases in the middle. Germline lookup yields CDR1 MGHRA and CDR2 YSYEKL. CDR3 length: 14 residues. CDR3 bases: TGCGCCAGCAGCCCATTTTCAGGGGTGAGTGAGCAGTTCTTC. It yields the protein CASSPFSGVSEQFF.

The CDR3 DNA reads as TGTGCCAGCTCACCTCTGGGGAGCAATCAGCCCCAGCATTTT. Protein: CASSPLGSNQPQHF. The chain has TRBV18 and TRBJ1-5; no definite D call. CDR1 KGHSH and CDR2 LQKENI come from the germline V gene. The CDR3 runs 14 residues. Trimming cost V 3 bases and J 1 base, with 7 bases left between them. The full variable domain, its missing parts supplied by reference TRBV18 and TRBJ1-5, is NAGVMQNPRHLVRRRGQEARLRCSPMKGHSHVYWYRQLPEEGLKFMVYLQKENIIDESGMPKERFSAEFPKEGPSILRIQQVVRGDSAAYFCASSPLGSNQPQHFGDGTRLSIL.

This clone was seen only once. The V call is TRBV3-1 (or the pseudogene TRBV3-2), the J call TRBJ1-1, with TRBD1 identical over 10 bases. CDR3 length equals 14 residues. Per germline, CDR1 LGHDT and CDR2 YNNKEL (reference sequence). The J segment lost 6 bases and the V segment lost 6 bases, leaving 7 bases of the junction unmatched. This CDR3 reads CASRRQGAGSEAFF. CDR3 bases: TGTGCCAGCAGGCGACAGGGGGCGGGTTCTGAAGCTTTCTTT.

This clone was detected only once. The CDR3: CASADAGAEQYF. The DNA of the CDR3 is TGTGCCAGCGCCGACGCGGGCGCCGAGCAGTACTTC. The chain has TRBV27 and TRBJ2-7; D possibly corresponds to TRBD2 (5 bases). V was cut by 8 bases and J by 6 bases, with 14 bases left in between. CDR1 MNHEY and CDR2 SMNVEV come from the germline V gene (reference sequence). There are 12 residues in the CDR3.

The V and J genes are TRBV30 and TRBJ1-1, with 7 positions matching TRBD1. The CDR3 sequence is 14 residues long. After removal of 6 bases from V and 1 base from J, the junction contained 8 bases not matched to a gene. Germline V gene sequence: CDR1 GTSNPN, CDR2 SVGIG (reference sequence). Here the CDR3 reads CACTQGLANTEAFF. CDR3 nucleotides: TGTGCCTGTACACAGGGGTTGGCGAACACTGAAGCTTTCTTT.

The genes are TRBV7-6 and TRBJ1-4; no clear D gene. CDR3 length: 16 amino acids. V lost 5 bases and J lost 2, with 15 bases in between. Germline CDR1 is SGHVS and CDR2 is FNYEAQ. CDR3 sequence: CASSPGSVVTNEKLFF. In DNA form, the CDR3 reads TGTGCCAGCAGCCCCGGGTCCGTTGTGACTAATGAAAAACTGTTTTTT.

DNA of the CDR3: TGTGCCGGAGGGGCGCAACCTGGCAACACTGAAGCTTTCTTT. This codes for CAGGAQPGNTEAFF. The J gene is TRBJ1-1, the V gene TRBV6-5, with D maybe TRBD1 (5 bases). V lost 11 bases and J lost 2, with 18 bases in between. The CDR3 spans 14 residues. CDR1 is MNHEY and CDR2 is SVGAGI in the germline V gene.

The rearrangement joins TRBV28 to TRBJ1-2; the D gene is possibly TRBD1 (5 bases). Trimming took off 5 bases at V and 4 bases at J, with 11 bases between the two ends. CDR3 size: 13 residues. Germline values: CDR1 MDHEN, CDR2 SYDVKM. CDR3 amino acids: CASSPQGSYGYTF. The CDR3 nucleotides read TGTGCCAGCAGTCCTCAGGGTAGCTATGGCTACACCTTC.

CDR3 amino acids: CAIWDRLTDTQYF. The CDR3 coding sequence is TGTGCTATCTGGGACAGGCTCACAGATACGCAGTATTTT. The genes are TRBV7-7 and TRBJ2-3; 8 nucleotides match TRBD1. The germline CDR1 and CDR2 sequences are SSHAT and FNYEAQ (reference sequence). CDR3 length: 13 amino acids. The full variable domain, its missing parts supplied by reference TRBV7-7 and TRBJ2-3, is GAGVSQSPRYKVTKRGQDVTLRCDPISSHATLYWYQQALGQGPEFLTYFNYEAQPDKSGLPSDRFSAERPEGSISTLTIQRTEQRDSAMYRCAIWDRLTDTQYFGPGTRLTVL.

The chain has TRBV7-8 and TRBJ2-1, with D perhaps TRBD1 (6 bases). Germline CDR1 SGHVS, CDR2 FQNEAQ. This CDR3 comprises 16 residues. Trimming left V 7 bases short and J 4 bases short, with 20 bases between. Written as DNA, the CDR3 is TGTGCCAGCACCACCCGGACAGACGAACTATACAATGAGCAGTTCTTC. This translates into CASTTRTDELYNEQFF.

The CDR3 coding sequence is TGTGCCAGCAGTGAAGCACTAGCGGGCGGAGAGACCCAGTACTTC. It yields the protein CASSEALAGGETQYF. The rearrangement joins TRBV25-1 to TRBJ2-5; TRBD2 matches 9 bases. Germline V gives CDR1 MGHDK, CDR2 SYGVNS. The V gene end was trimmed by 2 bases and the J gene end by 4 bases; junction bases not matched to a gene: 5. The CDR3 runs 15 residues.

V usage is TRBV19 and J usage is TRBJ1-6, with D uncertain. Between the trimmed V and J ends, which lost 7 bases and 0 bases, there was a span of 7 bases. From germline, CDR1 is LNHDA and CDR2 SQIVND (reference sequence). The CDR3 has 14 residues. The CDR3 coding sequence is TGTGCCAGTATGCGGAGCTCCTATAATTCACCCCTCCACTTT. Translated, it gives CASMRSSYNSPLHF.

The chain couples TRBV18 to TRBJ2-3; D call uncertain. V was clipped by 2 bases and J by 0 bases, with 15 bases between them. The CDR3 has 17 amino acids. The germline CDR1 and CDR2 sequences are KGHSH and LQKENI. As DNA, the CDR3 is TGTGCCAGCTCACCAAAGCTAAAAGTTACTAGCACAGATACGCAGTATTTT. This codes for CASSPKLKVTSTDTQYF.